Listed here are 28 T cell receptor beta chains from one sample, sequenced in a study of CD8 T cells in Susac syndrome. Random hexamers served to reverse transcribe roughly 0.45 to 1 ug RNA. Using its own MiXCR run on the immunoSEQ multiplex PCR reads, TCRdb lists one record per CDR3 protein. Seen here are 150,000 to 200,000 distinct CDR3 sequences, about 95% observed once, and the top ten hold 0.15% to 0.2%. The sequencing sample was made of CD8+ T cells from PBMCs. These receptors were collected from a human donor with multiple sclerosis.

This chain joins TRBV20-1 and TRBJ1-1; D call uncertain. V lost 1 base, J lost 6 bases, and 9 bases lay in between. CDR1 and CDR2 from the germline V gene are DFQATT and SNEGSKA (reference sequence). The length of the CDR3 is 12 residues. CDR3 amino acids: CSARGGAPEAFF. Here the CDR3 DNA reads TGCAGTGCTAGAGGCGGCGCCCCTGAAGCTTTCTTT.

The rearrangement joins TRBV29-1 to TRBJ2-7, with 11 bases matching TRBD2. V lost 6 bases, J lost 7 bases, and 14 bases stayed unmatched. CDR1 is SQVTM, CDR2 ANQGSEA, per germline. This CDR3 has 15 amino acids. CDR3 in DNA: TGCAGCGTGATGAGGTTGGCTAGCGGGAGGCGGGAGCAGTACTTC. Its protein is CSVMRLASGRREQYF.

The chain joins TRBV9 to TRBJ2-3; unclear D gene. The CDR3 length is 14 residues. Germline V gives CDR1 SGDLS, CDR2 YYNGEE. Trimming removed 3 bases at V and 0 bases at J, with 8 bases between. As DNA, the CDR3 is TGTGCCAGCAGCGGAGGCGGCAGCACAGATACGCAGTATTTT. It codes for CASSGGGSTDTQYF.

This clonotype occurred once. The chain employs TRBV11-2 and TRBJ2-1, with 8 bases aligning to TRBD2. V lost 1 base and J lost 0; bases outside the gene matches: 5. From germline, CDR1 is SGHAT and CDR2 FQNNGV. The CDR3 length is 17 residues. CDR3 bases: TGTGCCAGCAGCTTAGTCGTTGGGACTAGCTCCTACAATGAGCAGTTCTTC. As protein: CASSLVVGTSSYNEQFF.

CDR3 sequence (DNA): TGTGCCAGCAGCTGGGGACGGCCTCGGGGAGAGCAGTACTTC. Its translation: CASSWGRPRGEQYF. This chain connects TRBV7-9 to TRBJ2-7; D may correspond to TRBD1 or TRBD2 (5 bases each). The germline CDR1 and CDR2 sequences are SEHNR and FQNEAQ (reference sequence). V was shortened by 4 bases and J by 7 bases, with 17 bases between the two germline ends. The CDR3 totals 14 residues.

The V call is TRBV12-3 or TRBV12-4, the J call TRBJ2-5; D uncertain. The CDR3 has 13 amino acids. Between the trimmed V and J ends, which lost 5 bases and 5 bases, there was a span of 12 bases. Here the CDR3 reads CASSPPGVETQYF. In nucleotides, the CDR3 is TGTGCCAGCAGTCCGCCTGGGGTGGAGACCCAGTACTTC.

The chain combines TRBV11-2 with TRBJ2-3; 11 nucleotides align to TRBD2. V lost 4 bases and J lost 3; bases outside the gene matches: 6. This CDR3 contains 16 residues. Germline V CDR1 and CDR2: SGHAT, FQNNGV. This chain's CDR3 is CASSSTSGGWTDTQYF. CDR3 in DNA: TGTGCCAGCAGCTCCACTAGCGGGGGTTGGACAGATACGCAGTATTTT.

The CDR3 spells CSASRQGANTGELFF. DNA of the CDR3: TGCAGTGCTAGTCGGCAGGGGGCGAACACCGGGGAGCTGTTTTTT. The chain recombines TRBV20-1 with TRBJ2-2; TRBD1 aligns across 7 bases. With 3 bases clipped from V and 0 bases from J, the junction kept 4 bases outside the gene matches. The CDR3 contains 15 residues. CDR1 is DFQATT, CDR2 SNEGSKA, per germline (reference sequence).

The chain recombines TRBV27 with TRBJ2-1; D remains ambiguous. The CDR3 length is 14 residues. Germline V gene data show CDR1 as MNHEY and CDR2 as SMNVEV (reference sequence). V was pared by 3 bases and J by 0 bases, with 6 bases between. In nucleotides, the CDR3 is TGTGCCAGCAGTTTGGATTTCTCCTACAATGAGCAGTTCTTC. The encoded protein is CASSLDFSYNEQFF.

The rearrangement joins TRBV28 to TRBJ2-6; no firm D call. V was cut by 3 bases and J by 0 bases, with 6 bases left in between. Germline-derived CDR1 and CDR2 are MDHEN and SYDVKM. The CDR3 loop spans 15 amino acids. CDR3 protein: CASSFLASGANVLTF. DNA for the CDR3: TGTGCCAGCAGTTTTTTGGCCTCTGGGGCCAACGTCCTGACTTTC.

This chain joins TRBV9 and TRBJ2-1; no firm D call. Germline V gives CDR1 SGDLS, CDR2 YYNGEE. CDR3 length equals 10 residues. V was cut by 3 bases and J by 10 bases, with 5 bases left in between. This CDR3 is CASSGKEQFF. The DNA of the CDR3 is TGTGCCAGCAGCGGTAAAGAGCAGTTCTTC.

This clonotype was found once. The V call is TRBV29-1, the J call TRBJ2-2; maybe TRBD1 (5 bases). CDR3 length equals 14 residues. V lost 5 bases and J 0 bases, leaving 10 bases between the germline ends. Germline CDR1 SQVTM, CDR2 ANQGSEA. In nucleotides, the CDR3 is TGCAGCGTTTGGACAAGTACGAACACCGGGGAGCTGTTTTTT. Its translation is CSVWTSTNTGELFF.

The chain joins TRBV12-3 or TRBV12-4 to TRBJ2-1; 9 bases fit TRBD2. V dropped 5 bases and J dropped 6; count of bases not matched to a gene: 2. CDR3 length: 13 amino acids. The CDR3 nucleotides read TGTGCCAGCAGTAGCGGGAGGCTCAATGAGCAGTTCTTC. It yields the protein CASSSGRLNEQFF.

This chain uses TRBV20-1 with TRBJ2-3; TRBD2 aligns across 8 bases. V lost 5 bases to trimming and J lost 3 bases; unmatched junction nucleotides: 7. This CDR3 is built from 14 residues. CDR1 DFQATT and CDR2 SNEGSKA come from the germline V gene (reference sequence). The CDR3 DNA sequence: TGCAGTGCTGAGAGACTAGCGCCTACAGATACGCAGTATTTT. It encodes CSAERLAPTDTQYF.

The gene calls are TRBV6-5 and TRBJ2-7; 7 nucleotides align to TRBD2. Per the germline V gene, CDR1 is MNHEY and CDR2 is SVGAGI. The CDR3 extends over 14 amino acids. V dropped 2 bases and J dropped 6; count of bases not matched to a gene: 7. The CDR3 DNA is TGTGCCAGCAGTTACGGACTAGGGAAATCCGAGCAGTACTTC. This sequence encodes CASSYGLGKSEQYF.

The chain joins TRBV3-1 to TRBJ2-1, with D possibly called TRBD1 or TRBD2 (6 bases each). CDR3 length equals 17 residues. The germline gives CDR1 LGHDT, CDR2 YNNKEL (reference sequence). The V and J ends lost 5 bases and 4 bases respectively, with 21 bases between them. The CDR3 sequence: CASSKYRAGYTYNEQFF. For the CDR3, the DNA is TGTGCCAGCAGCAAATACAGGGCGGGGTACACATACAATGAGCAGTTCTTC.

V usage is TRBV25-1 and J usage is TRBJ1-1; 7 bases are shared with TRBD1. The CDR3 sequence is 13 residues long. Germline CDR1 and CDR2: MGHDK and SYGVNS. J lost 4 bases, V lost 4 bases, and 3 bases had no gene match. CDR3: CASSATGTTEAFF. For the CDR3, the DNA is TGTGCCAGCAGTGCGACAGGGACCACTGAAGCTTTCTTT.

The genes are TRBV6-5 and TRBJ2-7; D gene ambiguous. Trimming removed 2 bases from V and 5 bases from J, with 13 bases in between. Germline assignment: CDR1 MNHEY and CDR2 SVGAGI. The CDR3 loop spans 14 amino acids. As DNA, the CDR3 is TGTGCCAGCAGTTACAACCCTACCACCCACGAGCAGTACTTC. Its protein is CASSYNPTTHEQYF.

V usage is TRBV2 and J usage is TRBJ1-2; D gene uncertain. Trimming took off 11 bases at V and 0 bases at J, with 10 bases between the two ends. The CDR3 runs to 12 residues. Germline loops: CDR1 SNHLY, CDR2 FYNNEI. The CDR3 coding sequence is TGTGCCCCGTCTACGGCTAACTATGGCTACACCTTC. It specifies CAPSTANYGYTF.

The rearrangement links TRBV9 to TRBJ1-2, with D possibly TRBD1 on 6 matching bases. The CDR3 runs 13 residues. Germline loops: CDR1 SGDLS, CDR2 YYNGEE. V was cut by 2 bases and J by 8 bases, with 13 bases left in between. CDR3 bases: TGTGCCAGCAGCGTTCAACAGGGATTGGGCTACACCTTC. Amino acid sequence: CASSVQQGLGYTF.

This clonotype was observed a single time. This chain joins TRBV25-1 and TRBJ2-5; 9 nucleotides align to TRBD1. The germline V gene has CDR1 MGHDK and CDR2 SYGVNS. The CDR3 runs to 15 residues. V trimming: 2 bases; J trimming: 1 base; junction bases outside the gene matches: 2. This chain's CDR3 is CASSEPTGGQETQYF. The CDR3 nucleotides read TGTGCCAGCAGTGAACCGACAGGGGGCCAAGAGACCCAGTACTTC.

The rearrangement joins TRBV11-2 to TRBJ2-1; possibly TRBD2 for D (6 bases). Germline CDR1 reads SGHAT; CDR2 reads FQNNGV. CDR3 length: 13 residues. Deletions cut 1 base from V and 7 bases from J, with 8 bases between. DNA of the CDR3: TGTGCCAGCAGCTTAGGAGGAGGGAATGAGCAGTTCTTC. Translation gives CASSLGGGNEQFF.

The genes are TRBV12-3 or TRBV12-4 and TRBJ1-5; no definite D call. Trimming shortened V by 3 bases and J by 3 bases, and 6 bases separated the two germline ends. The CDR3 is made up of 13 amino acids. The CDR3 bases are TGTGCCAGCAGTTTCTTTCCCAATCAGCCCCAGCATTTT. Translated, it gives CASSFFPNQPQHF.

The chain links TRBV20-1 to TRBJ1-5; no clear D gene. The CDR3 is made up of 15 amino acids. Trimming removed 3 bases at V and 3 bases at J, with 15 bases between. Germline V gene sequence: CDR1 DFQATT, CDR2 SNEGSKA (reference sequence). The CDR3 loop is CSASHTETLNQPQHF. CDR3 coding DNA: TGCAGTGCTAGTCACACCGAGACCCTCAATCAGCCCCAGCATTTT.

The chain joins TRBV25-1 to TRBJ1-2; D not resolved. The CDR3 totals 11 residues. With 7 bases removed from V and 4 bases from J, the gap between germline ends came to 7 bases. Germline V gene lookup returns CDR1 MGHDK and CDR2 SYGVNS. This CDR3 is CASMAGYGYTF. The CDR3, as DNA: TGTGCCAGCATGGCCGGCTATGGCTACACCTTC.

The V and J genes are TRBV27 and TRBJ2-5, with unresolved D. This CDR3 contains 13 residues. Germline lookup yields CDR1 MNHEY and CDR2 SMNVEV (reference sequence). The V and J ends lost 8 bases and 1 base respectively, with 11 bases between them. The CDR3 here is CASRRVIQETQYF. The CDR3 DNA reads TGTGCCAGCCGTCGGGTGATCCAAGAGACCCAGTACTTC.

This clonotype was seen a single time. This chain joins TRBV25-1 and TRBJ2-7; no clear D gene. CDR1 is MGHDK and CDR2 is SYGVNS in the germline V gene. The CDR3 totals 13 residues. The germline V and J ends were trimmed by 3 bases and 1 base, with 7 bases remaining between them. The CDR3 protein is CASSETNSYEQYF. In nucleotides, the CDR3 is TGTGCCAGCAGTGAGACAAATTCCTACGAGCAGTACTTC.

The rearrangement links TRBV28 to TRBJ2-7; D is perhaps TRBD1 (6 bases). The CDR3 sequence is 15 residues long. Germline V lookup: CDR1 MDHEN, CDR2 SYDVKM. The germline V and J ends were trimmed by 3 bases and 2 bases, with 14 bases remaining between them. The CDR3 bases are TGTGCCAGCAGTTTTACAGGGCTTGGTCCCTACGAGCAGTACTTC. Translating it yields CASSFTGLGPYEQYF.